This TCR beta chain came from a study of blood T cell repertoires in COVID-19. Only in-frame clones appear in the TCRdb table, and some are missing; sequencing was by immunoSEQ multiplex PCR. The sample holds 100,000 to 110,000 clones, just under 85% seen once. Sequencing used peripheral blood. The receptor comes from a man aged 45 to 65 with active or convalescent COVID-19.

CDR3 DNA sequence: TGCAGTGCTAGTACTAGCCCCTTCAACACCGGGGAGCTGTTTTTT. Its protein is CSASTSPFNTGELFF. The V call is TRBV20-1, the J call TRBJ2-2; a weak D match, TRBD2 (6 bases). The CDR3 totals 15 residues. V was pared by 3 bases and J by 2 bases, with 13 bases between. Per the germline V gene, CDR1 is DFQATT and CDR2 is SNEGSKA (reference sequence).